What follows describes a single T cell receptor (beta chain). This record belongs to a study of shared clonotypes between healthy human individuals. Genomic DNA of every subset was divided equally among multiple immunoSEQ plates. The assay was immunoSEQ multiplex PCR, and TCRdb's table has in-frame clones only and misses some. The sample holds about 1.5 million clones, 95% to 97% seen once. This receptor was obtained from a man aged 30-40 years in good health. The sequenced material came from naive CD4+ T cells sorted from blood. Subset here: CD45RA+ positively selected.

The CDR3 loop is CASSYSNQPTYEQYF. Written as DNA, the CDR3 is TGTGCCAGCAGTTACTCGAATCAACCAACCTACGAGCAGTACTTC. This chain links TRBV6-5 with TRBJ2-7; D is ambiguous. This CDR3 has 15 amino acids. V lost 0 bases, J lost 2 bases, and 11 bases lay in between. CDR1 MNHEY and CDR2 SVGAGI come from the germline V gene.